This TCR beta chain derives from a study of T cells after yellow fever vaccination. This clonotype is judged medium-sized. The antigen is not known. Germline V CDR1 and CDR2: LGHNA, YSLEER. The V gene lost 1 base and the J gene lost 0 bases, with 10 bases spanning the gap. The CDR3 is made up of 17 amino acids. Researchers made TCR cDNA using 5'RACE template switching, and this step added a universal primer site and UMIs. One entry per CDR3 protein, called by TCRdb with MiXCR from the 5' RACE reads. The sample contains a few hundred thousand distinct CDR3 sequences, around 4% of which appear only once. Broader study findings: Booster samples showed a return of most primary-vaccination clones (roughly 96% CD4, roughly 85% CD8). CD4 and CD8 compartments shared a small share of clonotypes.

The genes are TRBV4-3 and TRBJ2-6; D call uncertain. Sequencing used PBMCs, obtained on the day of the yellow fever booster vaccination. This TCR was sampled from a man between 18 and 35 years old who received the YFV17D yellow fever vaccine. The CDR3 DNA is TGCGCCAGCAGCCAAGGGTCCAGCCCCTCTGGGGCCAACGTCCTGACTTTC. Translation gives CASSQGSSPSGANVLTF.